The 14 T cell receptor beta chains given below trace back to one sample, sequenced in a study of cytotoxic CD8 clonotypes in ibrutinib-treated CLL. Assay: immunoSEQ multiplex PCR; the TCRdb copy retains only in-frame clones and omits some. In the table there are approximately 45,000 clones, 69% of which are singletons. Sequenced material: PBMCs, taken after 12 months of ibrutinib treatment. The receptor source for this set is a human donor with chronic lymphocytic leukemia.

This clone was seen a few times. CDR3 nucleotides: TGTGCCAGCAGCCGGACGGGGGAAATCTACGAGCAGTACTTC. The encoded protein is CASSRTGEIYEQYF. The chain has TRBV14 and TRBJ2-7, with D perhaps TRBD2 (6 bases). The germline V gene has CDR1 SGHDN and CDR2 FVKESK. This CDR3 is built from 14 residues. Deletions cut 4 bases from V and 3 bases from J, with 13 bases between.

The V and J genes are TRBV6-1 and TRBJ2-3, with TRBD1 identical over 9 bases. The J segment lost 6 bases and the V segment lost 6 bases, leaving 4 bases of the junction unmatched. The CDR3 has 13 amino acids. Germline-derived CDR1 and CDR2 are MNHNS and SASEGT. The CDR3 region is CASRGGTGDTQYF. CDR3 DNA sequence: TGTGCCAGCAGGGGGGGGACAGGGGATACGCAGTATTTT.

The chain joins TRBV2 to TRBJ1-2; 7 bases line up with TRBD1. J gave up 2 bases and V 0 bases, and 0 bases lay outside the gene matches. In germline, CDR1 is SNHLY, CDR2 FYNNEI. This CDR3 contains 14 residues. The CDR3 region is CASSEARGNYGYTF. For the CDR3, the DNA is TGTGCCAGCAGTGAAGCCAGGGGGAACTATGGCTACACCTTC.

The V gene is TRBV21-1, the J gene TRBJ1-1. TRBV21-1 is deemed a pseudogene. CDR3 size: 17 residues. The CDR3 nucleotides read TGTGCCAGCAGCGGCGGGACACCGAAAGAAGAGAACACTGAAGCTTTCTTT. Protein: CASSGGTPKEENTEAFF.

J is TRBJ2-2 and V is TRBV6-4; D is unresolved. Trimming removed 2 bases from V and 3 bases from J, with 4 bases in between. The CDR3 is 13 residues long. CDR1 is MRHNA and CDR2 is SNTAGT in the germline V gene. Written as DNA, the CDR3 is TGTGCCAGCAGTGACGGGTACACCGGGGAGCTGTTTTTT. It translates to CASSDGYTGELFF.

This clone was counted only a few times. This chain uses TRBV19 with TRBJ2-2, with TRBD2 matching over 10 bases. Germline CDR1 reads LNHDA; CDR2 reads SQIVND (reference sequence). Trimming took 4 bases from V and 1 from J; bases not matched to a gene: 3. This CDR3 comprises 16 residues. The CDR3 sequence: CASSTRLAGNTGELFF. The CDR3 DNA is TGTGCCAGTAGTACCCGACTAGCGGGGAACACCGGGGAGCTGTTTTTT.

This chain joins TRBV5-1 and TRBJ2-7; D remains ambiguous. V gave up 0 bases and J gave up 0 bases, with 7 bases separating them. Germline CDR1 and CDR2: SGHRS and YFSETQ. The CDR3 is made up of 14 amino acids. CDR3 DNA sequence: TGCGCCAGCAGCTTGGATGGCAGCTCCTACGAGCAGTACTTC. This sequence encodes CASSLDGSSYEQYF.

Only one count was recorded for this clone. The CDR3 nucleotides are TGCGCCAGCAGCTTAGGGACAAACACTGAAGCTTTCTTT. Protein sequence: CASSLGTNTEAFF. The V gene is TRBV5-1, the J gene TRBJ1-1; the D gene is possibly TRBD1 (6 bases). The germline V gene has CDR1 SGHRS and CDR2 YFSETQ. The ends were cut back, 2 bases at V and 2 bases at J, with 7 bases in the middle. This CDR3 has 13 residues. The variable domain in full, with the rest retrieved from reference TRBV5-1 and TRBJ1-1, is KAGVTQTPRYLIKTRGQQVTLSCSPISGHRSVSWYQQTPGQGLQFLFEYFSETQRNKGNFPGRFSGRQFSNSRSEMNVSTLELGDSALYLCASSLGTNTEAFFGQGTRLTVV.

A single count supports this clone. This chain links TRBV19 with TRBJ1-1; D gene ambiguous. CDR1 is LNHDA, CDR2 SQIVND, per germline (reference sequence). The CDR3 sequence is 14 residues long. Trimming shortened V by 3 bases and J by 4 bases, and 12 bases separated the two germline ends. This chain's CDR3 is CASSMSSTRTEAFF. CDR3 nucleotide sequence: TGTGCCAGTAGTATGTCCTCTACGCGCACTGAAGCTTTCTTT.

This clone was recorded once. The chain links TRBV19 to TRBJ2-2; D call uncertain. This CDR3 is 12 amino acids long. V lost 6 bases and J lost 3, with 5 bases in between. Per germline, CDR1 LNHDA and CDR2 SQIVND (reference sequence). The DNA of the CDR3 is TGTGCCAGTAGCCCCTACACCGGGGAGCTGTTTTTT. It yields the protein CASSPYTGELFF. Complete variable domain (other parts from reference TRBV19 and TRBJ2-2): DGGITQSPKYLFRKEGQNVTLSCEQNLNHDAMYWYRQDPGQGLRLIYYSQIVNDFQKGDIAEGYSVSREKKESFPLTVTSAQKNPTAFYLCASSPYTGELFFGEGSRLTVL.

This rearrangement joins TRBV9 to TRBJ2-7; 7 bases align to TRBD1. J gave up 3 bases and V 0 bases, and 6 bases lay outside the gene matches. CDR1 is SGDLS, CDR2 YYNGEE, per germline. There are 15 residues in the CDR3. The CDR3: CASSVAPGGSYEQYF. In DNA, the CDR3 is TGTGCCAGCAGCGTAGCCCCAGGGGGAAGCTACGAGCAGTACTTC.

The V call is TRBV2, the J call TRBJ1-1, with D perhaps matching TRBD1 (6 bases). V dropped 8 bases and J dropped 0 bases, with 13 bases sitting between them. CDR3 length: 14 amino acids. CDR1 SNHLY and CDR2 FYNNEI come from the germline V gene. CDR3 region: CASGTGTLNTEAFF. In DNA, the CDR3 is TGTGCCAGCGGAACAGGGACCTTGAACACTGAAGCTTTCTTT.

This chain links TRBV6-1 with TRBJ2-5; weak D call: TRBD1 (5 bases). With 6 bases removed from V and 2 bases from J, the gap between germline ends came to 13 bases. Germline values: CDR1 MNHNS, CDR2 SASEGT. The CDR3 has 14 residues. This CDR3 reads CASRLTDDQETQYF. The CDR3, as DNA: TGTGCCAGCAGACTGACAGACGATCAAGAGACCCAGTACTTC.

The CDR3, as DNA: TGCAGTGCTAGTCGCGGCTACACCTTC. Protein: CSASRGYTF. The V and J genes are TRBV20-1 and TRBJ1-2, with no clear D. Trimming took 3 bases from V and 8 from J, leaving 4 bases between them. The V gene's germline CDR1 is DFQATT and CDR2 SNEGSKA (reference sequence). The CDR3 length is 9 residues.